Below are 28 T cell receptor beta chains sequenced from a single sample in a study of control samples from healthy donors and cancer patients. TCRdb keeps only in-frame clones here, not all; method: immunoSEQ multiplex PCR. This specimen shows some 190,000 clones; the ten leading clones hold 2% to 2.5%. Sequencing was done on a sample of blood. These TCRs come from a woman under 40 in good health.

The CDR3 DNA reads as TGTGCCAGTAGTACCCCCTCGAGGAACACTGAAGCTTTCTTT. Translating gives CASSTPSRNTEAFF. This chain links TRBV19 with TRBJ1-1; D is uncertain. There are 14 residues in the CDR3. CDR1 is LNHDA and CDR2 is SQIVND in the germline V gene (reference sequence). V was clipped by 4 bases and J by 1 base, with 10 bases between them.

The chain links TRBV7-9 to TRBJ1-1; D is ambiguous. This CDR3 is 13 amino acids long. V lost 5 bases and J 5 bases, leaving 12 bases between the germline ends. CDR1 is SEHNR, CDR2 FQNEAQ, per germline (reference sequence). CDR3 bases: TGTGCCAGCAGCCCGAGGGATGGGACTGAAGCTTTCTTT. Its protein product is CASSPRDGTEAFF.

The V call is TRBV6-5, the J call TRBJ1-2, with a tentative D call TRBD1 (6 bases). This CDR3 contains 14 residues. The V end lost 0 bases, the J end lost 9 bases, and 14 bases lay between the germline ends. CDR1 is MNHEY and CDR2 is SVGAGI in the germline V gene. CDR3 region: CASSYSTGSARYTF. The CDR3 region has the DNA TGTGCCAGCAGTTACTCGACAGGTTCGGCTCGCTACACCTTC.

The chain employs TRBV28 and TRBJ1-2; no clear D. The V end lost 2 bases, the J end lost 6 bases, and 4 bases lay between the germline ends. The CDR3 has 11 residues. Per germline, CDR1 MDHEN and CDR2 SYDVKM. The CDR3 here is CASSLRNGYTF. DNA for the CDR3: TGTGCCAGCAGTTTACGGAATGGCTACACCTTC.

The chain couples TRBV7-2 to TRBJ1-1; the match to TRBD1 covers 9 bases. The CDR3 is made up of 15 amino acids. The junction had 7 bases not matched to a gene; V was cut back by 4 bases and J by 4 bases. Germline lookup yields CDR1 SGHTA and CDR2 FQGNSA. The CDR3 region is CASSSGQGIGTEAFF. In DNA, the CDR3 is TGTGCCAGCAGCTCAGGACAGGGGATTGGCACTGAAGCTTTCTTT.

This chain uses TRBV20-1 with TRBJ2-1; 11 bases align to TRBD2. The CDR3 has 18 residues. V trimming: 3 bases; J trimming: 0 bases; junction bases outside the gene matches: 10. The germline CDR1 and CDR2 sequences are DFQATT and SNEGSKA (reference sequence). CDR3 sequence: CSASLLAGGLSSYNEQFF. The CDR3 DNA is TGCAGTGCTAGTTTGCTAGCGGGGGGATTAAGCTCCTACAATGAGCAGTTCTTC.

The rearrangement joins TRBV5-1 to TRBJ2-3, with D tentatively TRBD1 (6 bases). Trimming took 0 bases from V and 4 from J, leaving 27 bases between them. The germline CDR1 and CDR2 sequences are SGHRS and YFSETQ. CDR3 length: 20 residues. The CDR3 sequence is CASSLAWQGFGLNSADTQYF. In DNA form, the CDR3 reads TGCGCCAGCAGCTTGGCTTGGCAGGGGTTCGGTCTGAACTCGGCAGATACGCAGTATTTT.

The rearrangement uses TRBV3-1 (or the pseudogene TRBV3-2) and TRBJ2-5; D is possibly TRBD2 (6 bases). V lost 4 bases, J lost 5 bases, and 17 bases lay in between. The CDR3 has 15 residues. The germline V gene encodes CDR1 LGHDT and CDR2 YNNKEL (reference sequence). The CDR3 sequence: CASSPAGPLRETQYF. As DNA, the CDR3 is TGTGCCAGCAGCCCTGCGGGGCCGCTAAGGGAGACCCAGTACTTC.

This rearrangement joins TRBV5-5 to TRBJ1-1; 8 nucleotides agree with TRBD1. The CDR3 covers 14 residues. The germline V gene encodes CDR1 SGHKS and CDR2 YYEKEE (reference sequence). Trimming cost V 4 bases and J 0 bases; bases outside gene matches: 2. The CDR3 coding sequence is TGTGCCAGCAGCGCGACAGGGGTGAACACTGAAGCTTTCTTT. It encodes CASSATGVNTEAFF.

This chain uses TRBV7-2 with TRBJ1-1; D gene uncertain. The germline CDR1 and CDR2 sequences are SGHTA and FQGNSA. Deletions cut 5 bases from V and 3 bases from J, with 4 bases between. This CDR3 is 11 amino acids long. CDR3 protein: CASSQDTEAFF. The CDR3 DNA reads as TGTGCCAGCAGCCAGGACACTGAAGCTTTCTTT.

The chain has TRBV2 and TRBJ1-5; D not resolved. The germline V gene has CDR1 SNHLY and CDR2 FYNNEI. This CDR3 comprises 14 residues. V was shortened by 7 bases and J by 4 bases, with 14 bases between the two germline ends. CDR3: CASTDVVGNQPQHF. CDR3 sequence (DNA): TGTGCCAGCACCGACGTGGTGGGAAATCAGCCCCAGCATTTT. The entire variable domain, with the rest obtained from reference TRBV2 and TRBJ1-5, is as follows: EPEVTQTPSHQVTQMGQEVILRCVPISNHLYFYWYRQILGQKVEFLVSFYNNEISEKSEIFDDQFSVERPDGSNFTLKIRSTKLEDSAMYFCASTDVVGNQPQHFGDGTRLSIL.

The V call is TRBV7-9, the J call TRBJ1-4; D unclear. The CDR3 totals 12 residues. The germline V gene encodes CDR1 SEHNR and CDR2 FQNEAQ (reference sequence). Trimming removed 2 bases at V and 8 bases at J, with 6 bases between. CDR3 DNA sequence: TGTGCCAGCAGCTTAAGACTAGAAAAACTGTTTTTT. Protein sequence: CASSLRLEKLFF.

V and J are TRBV5-1 and TRBJ2-7; weak D call: TRBD1 (6 bases). The CDR3 has 14 residues. Trimming pared 0 bases from V and 5 bases from J, leaving 12 bases between. Germline values: CDR1 SGHRS, CDR2 YFSETQ. The CDR3 coding sequence is TGCGCCAGCAGCTTGGCCAGGGGAGAGAACGAGCAGTACTTC. Protein sequence: CASSLARGENEQYF.

The chain couples TRBV19 to TRBJ2-1; D remains ambiguous. This CDR3 has 14 amino acids. V was shortened by 4 bases and J by 0 bases, with 7 bases between the two germline ends. CDR1 is LNHDA, CDR2 SQIVND, per germline (reference sequence). The CDR3 spells CASSTTHSYNEQFF. The CDR3 DNA follows: TGTGCCAGTAGTACCACGCACTCCTACAATGAGCAGTTCTTC.

The V and J genes are TRBV27 and TRBJ1-3, with 7 bases identical to TRBD1. Trimming at V came to 6 bases and at J to 4 bases, leaving 9 bases not matched to a gene. From germline, CDR1 is MNHEY and CDR2 SMNVEV (reference sequence). This CDR3 region has 15 residues. The CDR3 DNA reads TGTGCCAGCAGCCGACAGGGTATGGGCGGAAACACCATATATTTT. Protein: CASSRQGMGGNTIYF.

The V gene is TRBV28, the J gene TRBJ1-5; D gene unclear. CDR3 size: 13 residues. Germline V gene lookup returns CDR1 MDHEN and CDR2 SYDVKM. V shed 10 bases and J shed 7 bases, with 17 bases lying between them. CDR3 sequence (DNA): TGTGCCACCACTCCTCGGCGGAAGCAGCCCCAGCATTTT. It codes for CATTPRRKQPQHF.

This chain joins TRBV10-3 and TRBJ1-1; D might be TRBD1 (5 bases). The CDR3 contains 15 residues. V shed 2 bases and J shed 1 base, with 11 bases lying between them. Germline CDR1 and CDR2: ENHRY and SYGVKD. The CDR3 region has the DNA TGTGCCATCAGTGAGATGGAGGGGAGGAACACTGAAGCTTTCTTT. Amino acids: CAISEMEGRNTEAFF.

The genes are TRBV5-6 and TRBJ1-3, with unresolved D. The V end lost 0 bases, the J end lost 0 bases, and 10 bases lay between the germline ends. Germline V gene data show CDR1 as SGHDT and CDR2 as YYEEEE. This CDR3 is 16 amino acids long. CDR3 protein: CASSLAGGFSGNTIYF. The CDR3 nucleotides are TGTGCCAGCAGCTTGGCGGGAGGGTTCTCTGGAAACACCATATATTTT.

The chain has TRBV27 and TRBJ2-7, with 9 bases identical to TRBD1. The CDR3 has 16 residues. Germline loops: CDR1 MNHEY, CDR2 SMNVEV (reference sequence). Trimming removed 0 bases from V and 0 bases from J; junction bases left unmatched: 3. The CDR3 sequence: CASSLSGQGVSYEQYF. The CDR3 bases are TGTGCCAGCAGTTTATCGGGACAGGGAGTCTCCTACGAGCAGTACTTC.

The chain carries TRBV5-1 and TRBJ1-1; 7 bases agree with TRBD1. The germline gives CDR1 SGHRS, CDR2 YFSETQ. Losses at the gene ends were 7 bases for V and 7 bases for J; bases not matched to a gene: 25. The CDR3 spans 18 residues. CDR3: CASHYSALADRALDEAFF. Written as DNA, the CDR3 is TGCGCCAGCCACTACTCAGCCCTCGCCGACAGGGCCCTCGATGAAGCTTTCTTT.

The chain's CDR3 is CASSYWNNSPLHF. In DNA form, the CDR3 reads TGTGCCAGCAGTTACTGGAATAATTCACCCCTCCACTTT. The chain recombines TRBV6-5 with TRBJ1-6; D unresolved. Trimming shortened V by 1 base and J by 5 bases, and 3 bases separated the two germline ends. Germline-derived CDR1 and CDR2 are MNHEY and SVGAGI. CDR3 length: 13 residues.

The chain links TRBV27 to TRBJ2-1; a weak D match, TRBD2 (5 bases). Germline V lookup: CDR1 MNHEY, CDR2 SMNVEV (reference sequence). V shed 3 bases and J shed 3 bases, with 12 bases lying between them. The CDR3 runs 15 residues. CDR3 sequence reads: CASSFAGWGYNEQFF. The CDR3 nucleotides are TGTGCCAGCAGTTTCGCGGGTTGGGGCTACAATGAGCAGTTCTTC.

The chain has TRBV27 and TRBJ2-2, with D uncertain. Per the germline V gene, CDR1 is MNHEY and CDR2 is SMNVEV (reference sequence). This CDR3 comprises 13 residues. The ends were cut back, 1 base at V and 4 bases at J, with 4 bases in the middle. CDR3 sequence reads: CASSLFLTGELFF. The CDR3 coding sequence is TGTGCCAGCAGTTTATTCCTCACCGGGGAGCTGTTTTTT.

The gene calls are TRBV2 and TRBJ1-5; no clear D. CDR3 length equals 17 residues. Per the germline V gene, CDR1 is SNHLY and CDR2 is FYNNEI. Trimming removed 4 bases at V and 0 bases at J, with 16 bases between. The CDR3: CASSGDKGLGSNQPQHF. CDR3 nucleotides: TGTGCCAGCAGTGGTGATAAAGGGTTGGGTAGCAATCAGCCCCAGCATTTT. The full variable domain, rest sourced from reference TRBV2 and TRBJ1-5, is EPEVTQTPSHQVTQMGQEVILRCVPISNHLYFYWYRQILGQKVEFLVSFYNNEISEKSEIFDDQFSVERPDGSNFTLKIRSTKLEDSAMYFCASSGDKGLGSNQPQHFGDGTRLSIL.

The chain uses TRBV6-1 and TRBJ1-5; the D gene is possibly TRBD1 (6 bases). The CDR3 loop spans 14 amino acids. Looked up from germline, CDR1 is MNHNS and CDR2 is SASEGT. The V end lost 1 base, the J end lost 9 bases, and 13 bases lay between the germline ends. CDR3 region: CASSEGTEFRPQHF. DNA for the CDR3: TGTGCCAGCAGTGAAGGGACAGAGTTTAGGCCCCAGCATTTT.

J is TRBJ2-7 and V is TRBV15; possibly TRBD2 for D (6 bases). Germline V gives CDR1 LNHNV, CDR2 YYDKDF (reference sequence). V was shortened by 2 bases and J by 9 bases, with 11 bases between the two germline ends. The CDR3 spans 12 residues. The CDR3 sequence: CATSRPVGGQYF. The CDR3 DNA sequence: TGTGCCACCAGCAGACCCGTGGGGGGGCAGTACTTC. The whole variable domain, filled in from reference TRBV15 and TRBJ2-7, reads DAMVIQNPRYQVTQFGKPVTLSCSQTLNHNVMYWYQQKSSQAPKLLFHYYDKDFNNEADTPDNFQSRRPNTSFCFLDIRSPGLGDTAMYLCATSRPVGGQYFGPGTRLTVT.

This rearrangement joins TRBV5-1 to TRBJ1-1; D gene unclear. Germline CDR1 and CDR2: SGHRS and YFSETQ. The CDR3 is 14 amino acids. V was pared by 1 base and J by 4 bases, with 11 bases between. The CDR3 DNA reads TGCGCCAGCAGCTTGAACGGACGAACCACTGAAGCTTTCTTT. It yields the protein CASSLNGRTTEAFF. Using reference TRBV5-1 and TRBJ1-1 for the parts outside the CDR3, the full variable domain is KAGVTQTPRYLIKTRGQQVTLSCSPISGHRSVSWYQQTPGQGLQFLFEYFSETQRNKGNFPGRFSGRQFSNSRSEMNVSTLELGDSALYLCASSLNGRTTEAFFGQGTRLTVV.

CDR3 protein: CASGQGETQYF. The DNA for the CDR3 is TGTGCCAGCGGCCAGGGAGAGACCCAGTACTTC. V is TRBV6-5 and J is TRBJ2-5; a possible D gene is TRBD1 (5 bases). Germline V gives CDR1 MNHEY, CDR2 SVGAGI. The CDR3 totals 11 residues. V was cut by 8 bases and J by 4 bases, with 8 bases left in between.